This TCR beta chain comes out of a study of T cells in localized non-small cell lung cancer. Germline CDR1 is MDHEN and CDR2 is SYDVKM. With V trimmed by 4 bases and J by 7 bases, 6 bases remained unmatched. This CDR3 contains 15 residues. Whole-study findings and limits: Sequencing was restricted to one tumor region; therefore, heterogeneity remains possible. Uninvolved adjacent lung had higher T cell clonality than tumor and all other tissues. Researchers found a median approximately 55 of the top 100 tumor clones in adjacent lung.

Regarding this clone: Its antigen remains unknown.

Generated by immunoSEQ multiplex PCR, the TCRdb table keeps only in-frame clones and is missing some. The repertoire holds roughly 40,000 clones, approximately 86% seen once, with approximately 3.6% in the top ten. The genes are TRBV28 and TRBJ1-4, with 10 bases matching TRBD1. Sequenced here: peripheral blood, sampled before any cancer treatment. The TCR was taken from a man aged 18-55 years with stage I lung adenocarcinoma. The CDR3 DNA follows: TGTGCCAGCAGTTCCCCCGGGACAGGGGTTGAAAAACTGTTTTTT. This encodes CASSSPGTGVEKLFF.